One sample yielded the 9 T cell receptor beta chains listed below, sequenced in a study of T-cell memory formation after mild COVID-19. TCRdb re-called the 5' RACE reads through MiXCR, storing one row per CDR3 protein. The sample has 150,000 to 200,000 distinct CDR3 sequences, roughly a third seen once. The sample was PBMCs or a T cell subset sorted from them (not recorded which). These receptors all come from an adult woman who had mild COVID-19 (a few samples of this study predate the infection). Cell type and time point are not known.

This clonotype was detected only once. V usage is TRBV4-3 and J usage is TRBJ1-2; D unclear. Trimming stripped 1 base from V and 7 bases from J, with 10 bases between. The V gene's germline CDR1 is LGHNA and CDR2 YSLEER. CDR3 length: 13 residues. The CDR3 DNA reads as TGCGCCAGCAGCCAAGCCCCATCGAGTGGCTACACCTTC. Translating gives CASSQAPSSGYTF.

The V call is TRBV3-1, the J call TRBJ2-2; no reliable D call. The ends were cut back, 2 bases at V and 2 bases at J, with 9 bases in the middle. Germline lookup yields CDR1 LGHDT and CDR2 YNNKEL (reference sequence). The CDR3 contains 15 residues. The CDR3, as DNA: TGTGCCAGCAGCCAATCACTTACCAACACCGGGGAGCTGTTTTTT. It is translated as CASSQSLTNTGELFF. The complete variable domain, with remaining parts taken from reference TRBV3-1 and TRBJ2-2, reads DTAVSQTPKYLVTQMGNDKSIKCEQNLGHDTMYWYKQDSKKFLKIMFSYNNKELIINETVPNRFSPKSPDKAHLNLHINSLELGDSAVYFCASSQSLTNTGELFFGEGSRLTVL.

V and J are TRBV6-6 and TRBJ2-7, with D possibly TRBD1 on 6 matching bases. The CDR3 spans 14 residues. Germline V lookup: CDR1 MNHNY, CDR2 SVGAGI (reference sequence). The germline V and J ends were trimmed by 7 bases and 1 base, with 14 bases remaining between them. The CDR3 loop reads CASMQGQFSYEQYF. Here the CDR3 DNA reads TGTGCCAGCATGCAAGGACAGTTTTCCTACGAGCAGTACTTC.

J is TRBJ2-7 and V is TRBV19; maybe TRBD1 (5 bases). This CDR3 contains 14 residues. From germline, CDR1 is LNHDA and CDR2 SQIVND (reference sequence). Trimming took 5 bases from V and 1 from J, leaving 12 bases between them. The CDR3 coding sequence is TGTGCCAGTAGTTCCAGGGTATTTTCCTACGAGCAGTACTTC. Amino acids: CASSSRVFSYEQYF.

This clonotype was found a few times. The chain is built from TRBV7-9 and TRBJ2-4; tentative D call: TRBD1 (6 bases). The CDR3 is made up of 13 amino acids. The V gene's germline CDR1 is SEHNR and CDR2 FQNEAQ (reference sequence). Trimming shortened V by 0 bases and J by 6 bases, and 6 bases separated the two germline ends. This CDR3 reads CASSLARGNIQYF. CDR3 bases: TGTGCCAGCAGCTTAGCCAGGGGAAACATTCAGTACTTC.

The CDR3 bases are TGTGCCATCAGAACTAGCGGGGAGAACAATGAGCAGTTCTTC. This encodes CAIRTSGENNEQFF. J is TRBJ2-1 and V is TRBV10-3; TRBD2 agrees at 10 bases. The germline CDR1 and CDR2 sequences are ENHRY and SYGVKD. Germline trimming cut 6 bases from V and 5 bases from J; bases unmatched to any gene: 4. The CDR3 is 14 amino acids.

This clonotype was counted between two and nine times. This sequence joins TRBV15 and TRBJ2-3, with 8 bases lining up with TRBD2. CDR1 and CDR2 (germline): LNHNV, YYDKDF (reference sequence). The ends lost 4 bases at V and 11 bases at J; junction bases unmatched: 23. This CDR3 region has 18 residues. For the CDR3, the DNA is TGTGCCACCAGCACTCCCCCGACCTACCCAGATGCCGGGAGGGAGCAGTATTTT. Translation: CATSTPPTYPDAGREQYF.

The chain couples TRBV30 to TRBJ1-6; TRBD1 might be the D (5 bases). The germline gives CDR1 GTSNPN, CDR2 SVGIG (reference sequence). Trimming cost V 3 bases and J 5 bases, with 11 bases left between them. This CDR3 spans 14 amino acids. CDR3 bases: TGTGCCTGGAGGGGACGGCAGAATAATTCACCCCTCCACTTT. It codes for CAWRGRQNNSPLHF.

This clonotype was seen only a few times. This rearrangement joins TRBV7-9 to TRBJ2-5; D possibly corresponds to TRBD2 (5 bases). V was trimmed by 0 bases and J by 5 bases, leaving 16 bases between them. This CDR3 region has 16 residues. CDR1 and CDR2 from the germline V gene are SEHNR and FQNEAQ (reference sequence). In DNA form, the CDR3 reads TGTGCCAGCAGCTTAGCGCGGGCAGCTGTACGGGAGACCCAGTACTTC. Translating it yields CASSLARAAVRETQYF.